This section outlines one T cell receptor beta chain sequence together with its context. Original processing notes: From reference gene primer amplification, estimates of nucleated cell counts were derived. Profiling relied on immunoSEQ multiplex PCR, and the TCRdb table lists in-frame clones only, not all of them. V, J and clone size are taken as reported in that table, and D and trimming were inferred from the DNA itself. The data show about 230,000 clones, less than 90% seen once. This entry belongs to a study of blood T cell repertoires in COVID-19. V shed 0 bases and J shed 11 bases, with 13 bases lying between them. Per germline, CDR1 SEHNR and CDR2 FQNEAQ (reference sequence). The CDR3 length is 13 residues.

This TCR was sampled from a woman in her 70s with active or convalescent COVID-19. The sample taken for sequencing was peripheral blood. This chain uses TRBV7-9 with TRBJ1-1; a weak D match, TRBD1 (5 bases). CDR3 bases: TGTGCCAGCAGCTTAGCGACAGATCGGTGGGCTTTCTTT. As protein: CASSLATDRWAFF.